Each of the 9 T cell receptor beta chains below was sequenced from the same sample in a study of long-term antiretroviral therapy in people with HIV. At survey level, the immunoSEQ assay was run in its v3.0 version. Method: immunoSEQ multiplex PCR; TCRdb's copy keeps in-frame clones and lacks some. The data contain more than 25,000 clones, around 97% of them singletons. Here the sequenced sample was unsorted PBMCs, taken 7.6 years after starting antiretroviral therapy. The receptors originated from a man in his thirties or forties with HIV.

The J gene is TRBJ1-2, the V gene TRBV11-2; 8 bases are shared with TRBD1. CDR1 is SGHAT and CDR2 is FQNNGV in the germline V gene. The CDR3 is 14 amino acids. J gave up 8 bases and V 4 bases, and 9 bases lay outside the gene matches. The CDR3 sequence: CASSSDRVSGGYTF. CDR3 sequence (DNA): TGTGCCAGCAGCTCGGACAGGGTCTCGGGGGGCTACACCTTC.

The chain links TRBV2 to TRBJ2-7; no reliable D call. There are 12 residues in the CDR3. V gave up 4 bases and J gave up 0 bases, with 4 bases separating them. Germline V CDR1 and CDR2: SNHLY, FYNNEI. The DNA of the CDR3 is TGTGCCAGCAGTGGGTACTCCTACGAGCAGTACTTC. It encodes CASSGYSYEQYF.

V gene TRBV7-3 combines with J gene TRBJ2-5; perhaps TRBD2 as D (6 bases). The CDR3 covers 17 residues. Germline CDR1 reads SGHTA; CDR2 reads FQGTGA. V dropped 5 bases and J dropped 4 bases, with 23 bases sitting between them. The DNA for the CDR3 is TGTGCCAGCAGCCCCCAGGGAGCGGGCGTTGACCCAGAGACCCAGTACTTC. Residues: CASSPQGAGVDPETQYF. The variable domain in full, completed from reference TRBV7-3 and TRBJ2-5, reads GAGVSQTPSNKVTEKGKYVELRCDPISGHTALYWYRQSLGQGPEFLIYFQGTGAADDSGLPNDRFFAVRPEGSVSTLKIQRTERGDSAVYLCASSPQGAGVDPETQYFGPGTRLLVL.

The V gene is TRBV4-3, the J gene TRBJ1-1; maybe TRBD1 (5 bases). CDR3 length equals 13 residues. V lost 2 bases and J lost 5, with 9 bases in between. Germline CDR1 is LGHNA and CDR2 is YSLEER. The CDR3 nucleotides read TGCGCCAGCAGCCAACTGAGGGGAACTGAAGCTTTCTTT. Its protein product is CASSQLRGTEAFF.

J is TRBJ2-7 and V is TRBV7-2, with D perhaps assigned TRBD1 or TRBD2 (5 bases each). Germline V gives CDR1 SGHTA, CDR2 FQGNSA. This CDR3 has 13 amino acids. V was clipped by 3 bases and J by 5 bases, with 11 bases between them. CDR3: CASSFVRENEQYF. Here the CDR3 DNA reads TGTGCCAGCAGCTTCGTCAGGGAGAACGAGCAGTACTTC.

The chain couples TRBV7-8 to TRBJ1-5; D remains ambiguous. The germline gives CDR1 SGHVS, CDR2 FQNEAQ. Trimming removed 5 bases from V and 5 bases from J, with 7 bases in between. The CDR3 totals 12 residues. CDR3 nucleotides: TGTGCCAGCAGCCAGAGTCATCAGCCCCAGCATTTT. Protein sequence: CASSQSHQPQHF.

V and J are TRBV6-6 and TRBJ2-5, with D perhaps assigned TRBD1 or TRBD2 (6 bases each). There are 14 residues in the CDR3. The V gene's germline CDR1 is MNHNY and CDR2 SVGAGI (reference sequence). V lost 2 bases, J lost 4 bases, and 11 bases lay in between. In DNA form, the CDR3 reads TGTGCCAGCAGTTACATCAGGGGAGGAGAGACCCAGTACTTC. Translated, it gives CASSYIRGGETQYF.

The J gene is TRBJ2-1, the V gene TRBV15, with 7 bases aligning to TRBD1. V was clipped by 3 bases and J by 4 bases; unmatched bases: 6. Germline V lookup: CDR1 LNHNV, CDR2 YYDKDF (reference sequence). CDR3 length: 15 residues. The CDR3 spells CATSRQRDSYNEQFF. The CDR3 DNA follows: TGTGCCACCAGCAGGCAACGGGACAGTTACAATGAGCAGTTCTTC.

The rearrangement links TRBV5-1 to TRBJ2-3; possibly TRBD2 for D (7 bases). The V gene's germline CDR1 is SGHRS and CDR2 YFSETQ. With 4 bases removed from V and 9 bases from J, the gap between germline ends came to 15 bases. The CDR3 runs 13 residues. The CDR3 spells CASSLGGGMTQYF. The DNA for the CDR3 is TGCGCCAGCAGCCTGGGGGGGGGCATGACGCAGTATTTT.